The rows below give T cell receptor beta chains drawn from one sample of a study of blood T cell repertoires in COVID-19. This table comes from immunoSEQ multiplex PCR, and its TCRdb copy is limited to in-frame clones, with some not included. Among around 270,000 clones listed, around 84% were seen once. The specimen sequenced was peripheral blood. Receptors originate from a woman in her 40s who had recovered from COVID-19. Both conserved end residues are part of each CDR3. D genes are given only for firm matches. Expanded clones get a size class; other rows say once, few or many, or leave the size out.

clone size	J gene	V gene	D gene	CDR3 protein	CDR3 DNA
.	TRBJ2-5	TRBV18	.	CASSPQEIQETQYF	TGTGCCAGCTCACCGCAGGAAATTCAAGAGACCCAGTACTTC
.	TRBJ2-7	TRBV28	TRBD1	CASSADRALYEQYF	TGTGCCAGCAGCGCGGACAGGGCACTCTACGAGCAGTACTTC
.	TRBJ1-5	TRBV2	.	CASRGDDQPQHF	TGTGCCAGCAGGGGAGACGATCAGCCCCAGCATTTT
.	TRBJ2-7	TRBV6-2/TRBV6-3	TRBD2	CASSPRTSGGLSYEQYF	TGTGCCAGCAGCCCCCGGACTAGCGGGGGTTTATCGTACGAGCAGTACTTC
few	TRBJ2-2	TRBV14	.	CASSQVGRAGELFF	TGTGCCAGCAGCCAAGTTGGCCGGGCCGGGGAGCTGTTTTTT
.	TRBJ1-1	TRBV6-5	TRBD1	CASSTWTGVITEAFF	TGTGCCAGCAGTACTTGGACAGGGGTTATAACTGAAGCTTTCTTT
once	TRBJ1-2	TRBV2	TRBD1	CASSGQGAVGYTF	TGTGCCAGCAGTGGACAGGGGGCCGTTGGCTACACCTTC
.	TRBJ2-1	TRBV19	.	CASSTTASSYNEQFF	TGTGCCAGTAGTACCACTGCGAGCTCCTACAATGAGCAGTTCTTC
once	TRBJ1-1	TRBV29-1	.	CSVYRDSRTEAFF	TGCAGCGTCTACAGGGATTCCAGGACTGAAGCTTTCTTT
.	TRBJ1-6	TRBV7-2	.	CASSLTNKDSPLHF	TGTGCCAGCAGCCTGACTAACAAGGATTCACCCCTCCACTTT
.	TRBJ2-3	TRBV7-9	.	CASSFPGLRTDTQYF	TGTGCCAGCAGCTTCCCAGGTCTACGCACAGATACGCAGTATTTT
.	TRBJ1-2	TRBV7-9	.	CASSLAGELNYGYTF	TGTGCCAGCAGCTTAGCGGGCGAACTTAACTATGGCTACACCTTC
.	TRBJ2-1	TRBV5-1	.	CASTPRGGAYNEQFF	TGCGCCAGCACCCCCCGAGGGGGGGCCTACAATGAGCAGTTCTTC
.	TRBJ2-3	TRBV7-2	.	CASSLASRWDTQYF	TGTGCCAGCAGCTTAGCCTCCCGGTGGGATACGCAGTATTTT
.	TRBJ2-7	TRBV4-2	.	CASSQDLPGWDEQYF	TGTGCCAGCAGCCAAGATTTACCGGGGTGGGACGAGCAGTACTTC
.	TRBJ1-4	TRBV28	TRBD1	CASSWGTEDEKLFF	TGTGCCAGCAGTTGGGGGACAGAGGATGAAAAACTGTTTTTT
.	TRBJ2-3	TRBV12-3/TRBV12-4	.	CASRRGDTQYF	TGTGCCAGCCGGAGGGGAGATACGCAGTATTTT
.	TRBJ2-1	TRBV10-3	.	CAINRRGPEDEQFF	TGTGCCATCAATCGGCGGGGGCCCGAGGATGAGCAGTTCTTC
.	TRBJ1-4	TRBV24-1	TRBD1	CATSEMTGEKLFF	TGTGCCACCAGTGAAATGACAGGGGAAAAACTGTTTTTT
.	TRBJ2-1	TRBV18	TRBD1	CASSRTGVNNEQFF	TGTGCCAGCTCACGGACAGGGGTCAACAATGAGCAGTTCTTC
.	TRBJ2-7	TRBV2	.	CASSGSGQKTYEQYF	TGTGCCAGCAGTGGGTCAGGGCAAAAAACCTACGAGCAGTACTTC
.	TRBJ1-5	TRBV30	.	CAWSVSTGVRGENQPQHF	TGTGCCTGGAGTGTCTCTACGGGGGTACGGGGAGAGAATCAGCCCCAGCATTTT
once	TRBJ1-1	TRBV19	.	CASSTRAGDTEAFF	TGTGCCAGTAGTACTAGGGCGGGGGACACTGAAGCTTTCTTT
.	TRBJ2-5	TRBV2	.	CASSELGGGGGETQYF	TGTGCCAGCAGTGAGCTGGGCGGGGGCGGTGGGGAGACCCAGTACTTC
.	TRBJ2-2	TRBV11-3	.	CASSLEGYGVGTGELFF	TGTGCCAGCAGCTTAGAGGGATACGGGGTGGGCACCGGGGAGCTGTTTTTT
.	TRBJ2-7	TRBV6-5	TRBD2	CASSSASGPYEQYF	TGTGCCAGCTCGAGCGCTAGCGGCCCCTACGAGCAGTACTTC
.	TRBJ1-1	TRBV7-7	.	CASSAGQNTEAFF	TGTGCCAGCAGCGCTGGACAGAACACTGAAGCTTTCTTT
.	TRBJ2-1	TRBV27	.	CASSVQGYNEQFF	TGTGCCAGCAGTGTTCAGGGATACAATGAGCAGTTCTTC
.	TRBJ2-3	TRBV24-1	.	CATSDPRVDTQYF	TGTGCCACCAGTGATCCCCGGGTAGATACGCAGTATTTT
.	TRBJ1-3	TRBV5-4	.	CASSPGGRDTIYF	TGTGCCAGCAGCCCGGGGGGGAGAGACACCATATATTTT
few	TRBJ2-3	TRBV7-9	TRBD1	CASSGDRGPTDTQYF	TGTGCCAGCAGCGGGGACAGGGGACCGACAGATACGCAGTATTTT
.	TRBJ1-1	TRBV28	.	CASRVAGVDPEAFF	TGTGCCAGCAGGGTAGCAGGGGTTGACCCTGAAGCTTTCTTT
.	TRBJ1-1	TRBV9	.	CASSVSPLEGTEAFF	TGTGCCAGCAGCGTATCCCCCCTTGAGGGCACTGAAGCTTTCTTT
.	TRBJ2-5	TRBV19	.	CAASRQLEETQYF	TGTGCCGCCTCCCGACAGCTTGAAGAGACCCAGTACTTC
.	TRBJ2-7	TRBV28	.	CASSLNSYEQYF	TGTGCCAGCAGTTTAAACAGCTACGAGCAGTACTTC
.	TRBJ1-3	TRBV6-6	.	CASMDTLNTIYF	TGTGCCAGCATGGACACCCTAAACACCATATATTTT
.	TRBJ1-6	TRBV6-5	.	CASSYGSSYNSPLHF	TGTGCCAGCAGTTACGGTAGCTCCTATAATTCACCCCTCCACTTT
.	TRBJ2-5	TRBV5-1	.	CASSLFTAGRETQYF	TGCGCCAGCAGCTTGTTTACAGCGGGCCGAGAGACCCAGTACTTC
.	TRBJ1-4	TRBV24-1	TRBD1	CATSDGQQGAHEKLFF	TGTGCCACCAGTGATGGACAACAGGGGGCGCATGAAAAACTGTTTTTT
.	TRBJ1-2	TRBV2	.	CASSANRENYGYTF	TGTGCCAGCAGTGCCAACAGGGAAAACTATGGCTACACCTTC
.	TRBJ2-7	TRBV19	.	CASSIYSGAYEQYF	TGTGCCAGTAGTATTTATTCAGGGGCCTACGAGCAGTACTTC
.	TRBJ2-7	TRBV2	.	CASSVLGDEQYF	TGTGCCAGCAGTGTGTTAGGGGACGAGCAGTACTTC
.	TRBJ2-1	TRBV19	TRBD2	CASSIGLAGQQFF	TGTGCCAGTAGTATAGGACTAGCGGGGCAACAGTTCTTC
.	TRBJ2-3	TRBV5-1	TRBD2	CASSSLLAGGTDTQYF	TGCGCCAGCAGCTCACTACTAGCGGGGGGCACAGATACGCAGTATTTT
.	TRBJ2-5	TRBV6-5	TRBD1	CASSYGQGQETQYF	TGTGCCAGCAGTTACGGACAGGGCCAAGAGACCCAGTACTTC
once	TRBJ2-7	TRBV28	.	CASSVQGHEQYF	TGTGCCAGCAGTGTCCAGGGCCACGAGCAGTACTTC
.	TRBJ1-4	TRBV30	.	CAWSSGQLGKLFF	TGTGCCTGGAGTTCCGGACAGTTGGGAAAACTGTTTTTT
.	TRBJ1-2	TRBV9	.	CASSVGGRSNYGYTF	TGTGCCAGCAGCGTAGGCGGAAGATCTAACTATGGCTACACCTTC
.	TRBJ2-6	TRBV24-1	TRBD1	CATSDLDRDSGANVLTF	TGTGCCACCAGTGATTTGGACAGGGACTCTGGGGCCAACGTCCTGACTTTC
.	TRBJ2-2	TRBV12-3/TRBV12-4	.	CASKLRGAGELFF	TGTGCCAGCAAGCTCAGGGGGGCCGGGGAGCTGTTTTTT
.	TRBJ2-3	TRBV5-1	.	CASSLNSLTDTQYF	TGCGCCAGCAGCTTGAACAGCCTCACAGATACGCAGTATTTT